The rows below give T cell receptor beta chains drawn from one sample of a study of cytomegalovirus exposure and HLA in healthy donors. Only in-frame clones appear in the TCRdb table, and some are missing; sequencing was by immunoSEQ multiplex PCR. The sample has roughly 150,000 clones; under 70% are singletons. Specimen: PBMCs. The receptors here all came from a woman aged 25 to 39 in good health and CMV-seropositive. Each CDR3 is given with its conserved first and last residue. A D gene is named only where the DNA matches it firmly. The size entry is marked missing in some rows and otherwise reads once, few, many or a size class.

15,.,TRBJ2-1,TRBV2,.,CASSVKVAGDNEQFF,TGTGCCAGCAGTGTCAAAGTGGCTGGAGACAATGAGCAGTTCTTC
16,.,TRBJ2-2,TRBV18,.,CASSPSRTANTGELFF,TGTGCCAGCTCACCTTCCCGGACAGCGAACACCGGGGAGCTGTTTTTT
15,.,TRBJ1-2,TRBV5-4,.,CASSPRTVGMGGYTF,TGTGCCAGCAGCCCTAGGACAGTGGGTATGGGGGGCTACACCTTC
15,.,TRBJ1-2,TRBV5-1,.,CASSPGRGLDYGYTF,TGCGCCAGCAGCCCGGGCAGGGGATTGGACTATGGCTACACCTTC
13,.,TRBJ1-3,TRBV2,TRBD1,CASTQGFGNTIYF,TGTGCCAGCACACAGGGGTTCGGAAACACCATATATTTT
13,few,TRBJ1-1,TRBV5-1,.,CASSQPGGTEAFF,TGCGCCAGCAGCCAACCCGGGGGCACTGAAGCTTTCTTT
14,.,TRBJ1-1,TRBV7-2,TRBD1,CASSSTGVRTEAFF,TGTGCCAGCAGCTCAACAGGGGTTAGGACTGAAGCTTTCTTT
15,.,TRBJ2-1,TRBV4-1,TRBD2,CASSQESGGAVEQFF,TGCGCCAGCAGCCAAGAAAGCGGGGGGGCGGTTGAGCAGTTCTTC
13,.,TRBJ1-5,TRBV9,.,CASSVDPSKPQHF,TGTGCCAGCAGCGTAGACCCCTCTAAGCCCCAGCATTTT
15,.,TRBJ2-1,TRBV6-4,TRBD2,CASSDSAGGYNEQFF,TGTGCCAGCAGTGACTCAGCGGGGGGGTACAATGAGCAGTTCTTC
14,.,TRBJ1-1,TRBV9,.,CASSVVSENTEAFF,TGTGCCAGCAGCGTAGTCTCAGAGAACACTGAAGCTTTCTTT
15,.,TRBJ1-2,TRBV12-5,.,CASGLTDDRSDGYTF,TGTGCTAGTGGTTTGACTGATGACAGGAGTGATGGCTACACCTTC
14,.,TRBJ2-7,TRBV5-4,TRBD1,CASSSRTGRYEQYF,TGTGCCAGCAGCTCCAGGACAGGGCGGTACGAGCAGTACTTC
12,.,TRBJ2-7,TRBV30,.,CAWSVSGREQYF,TGTGCCTGGAGTGTATCCGGTCGCGAGCAGTACTTC
16,.,TRBJ2-1,TRBV7-9,TRBD2,CASSHLRGDTYNEQFF,TGTGCCAGCAGTCACCTGCGGGGGGATACCTACAATGAGCAGTTCTTC
15,.,TRBJ2-5,TRBV5-4,.,CASSLEQLGRGSPYF,TGTGCCAGCAGCTTGGAACAGCTTGGAAGGGGATCTCCGTACTTC
14,.,TRBJ1-2,TRBV5-6,TRBD1,CASSTRTGAYGYTF,TGTGCCAGCAGCACACGGACAGGGGCCTATGGCTACACCTTC
12,few,TRBJ1-2,TRBV5-6,TRBD1,CASSLDRAKYTF,TGTGCCAGCAGCTTAGACAGGGCCAAATACACCTTC
13,.,TRBJ1-1,TRBV30,.,CAGGRRFSTEAFF,TGTGCCGGCGGGAGGCGCTTTTCAACTGAAGCTTTCTTT
16,.,TRBJ1-4,TRBV10-3,.,CAISELLGGSGEKLFF,TGTGCCATCAGTGAGTTACTCGGGGGAAGCGGTGAAAAACTGTTTTTT
14,.,TRBJ2-7,TRBV5-6,.,CASSLGTATYEQYF,TGTGCCAGCAGCTTGGGGACAGCCACCTACGAGCAGTACTTC
15,.,TRBJ1-5,TRBV30,TRBD1,CAWSGGDRAAQPQHF,TGTGCCTGGAGTGGTGGGGACAGGGCTGCGCAGCCCCAGCATTTT
18,.,TRBJ1-2,TRBV6-1,TRBD1,CASSEGPIRDRPNYGYTF,TGTGCCAGCAGTGAAGGCCCTATAAGGGACAGGCCTAACTATGGCTACACCTTC
13,.,TRBJ2-7,TRBV5-1,.,CASSSGVSYEQYF,TGCGCCAGTAGCTCAGGGGTATCCTACGAGCAGTACTTC
14,.,TRBJ2-7,TRBV11-2,.,CASSLGTVGYEQYF,TGTGCCAGCAGCTTAGGCACTGTCGGGTACGAGCAGTACTTC
15,once,TRBJ2-2,TRBV7-8,TRBD1,CASSLMGQDTGELFF,TGTGCCAGCAGCTTAATGGGACAGGACACCGGGGAGCTGTTTTTT
12,.,TRBJ1-4,TRBV28,.,CASRSLNEKLFF,TGTGCCAGCAGATCACTTAATGAAAAACTGTTTTTT
14,few,TRBJ1-1,TRBV2,.,CASTAQGIDTEAFF,TGTGCCAGCACCGCTCAGGGGATTGACACTGAAGCTTTCTTT
15,.,TRBJ2-1,TRBV6-6,.,CASSYSGHVPNEQFF,TGTGCCAGCAGTTACTCGGGACACGTCCCAAATGAGCAGTTCTTC
13,once,TRBJ1-1,TRBV5-1,.,CASSLAGFTEAFF,TGCGCCAGCAGCTTGGCAGGGTTTACTGAAGCTTTCTTT
12,few,TRBJ1-1,TRBV28,.,CASSLRRTEAFF,TGTGCCAGCAGTTTGAGGAGAACTGAAGCTTTCTTT
15,large,TRBJ1-2,TRBV27,TRBD1,CASWVPGQGARGYTF,TGTGCCAGCTGGGTTCCGGGACAGGGGGCTCGGGGCTACACCTTC
15,.,TRBJ1-2,TRBV6-5,TRBD1,CASSYSNRGDYGYTF,TGTGCCAGCAGTTACTCCAACAGGGGGGACTATGGCTACACCTTC
15,few,TRBJ1-2,TRBV7-4,TRBD1,CASSLGIGQGEGYTF,TGTGCCAGCAGCTTGGGGATTGGACAGGGTGAAGGCTACACCTTC
16,.,TRBJ2-7,TRBV4-1,TRBD2,CASSQGRASGSYEQYF,TGCGCCAGCAGCCAGGGCCGGGCTAGCGGGAGTTACGAGCAGTACTTC
12,.,TRBJ2-5,TRBV2,.,CASRLLQETQYF,TGTGCCAGCCGACTCCTACAAGAGACCCAGTACTTC
14,.,TRBJ2-7,TRBV28,.,CASLPSIQPSEQYF,TGTGCCAGCCTGCCCTCGATCCAACCCAGCGAGCAGTACTTC
14,once,TRBJ2-7,TRBV27,.,CASSPSTGAGEQYF,TGTGCCAGCAGTCCCTCGACAGGAGCCGGCGAGCAGTACTTC
13,.,TRBJ1-5,TRBV28,.,CASSRAGRQPQHF,TGTGCCAGCAGTCGAGCAGGAAGGCAGCCCCAGCATTTT
14,.,TRBJ2-1,TRBV7-7,TRBD1,CASSTRTGDFEQFF,TGTGCCAGCAGCACACGGACAGGTGACTTTGAGCAGTTCTTC
13,.,TRBJ1-1,TRBV7-3,.,CASSFDEDTEAFF,TGTGCCAGCAGCTTCGACGAGGACACTGAAGCTTTCTTT
15,few,TRBJ1-1,TRBV5-1,.,CASSLGLSRDTEAFF,TGCGCCAGCAGCTTGGGACTTTCGAGGGACACTGAAGCTTTCTTT
15,.,TRBJ1-4,TRBV27,.,CASSLLGATNEKLFF,TGTGCCAGCAGTTTGTTAGGGGCAACTAATGAAAAACTGTTTTTT
14,.,TRBJ2-2,TRBV5-1,.,CASSLDRFPGELFF,TGCGCCAGCAGCTTGGACAGGTTCCCCGGGGAGCTGTTTTTT
16,.,TRBJ2-7,TRBV27,TRBD1,CASSPPPGQGSYEQYF,TGTGCCAGCAGTCCCCCCCCGGGACAGGGCTCCTACGAGCAGTACTTC
15,.,TRBJ1-2,TRBV27,.,CASSLSGRGLHGYTF,TGTGCCAGCAGTTTATCGGGCAGGGGCCTACATGGCTACACCTTC
15,.,TRBJ2-1,TRBV7-6,.,CASSFMRGGYNEQFF,TGTGCCAGCAGCTTTATGCGGGGCGGCTACAATGAGCAGTTCTTC
16,few,TRBJ1-1,TRBV5-1,.,CASRWGGGGMNTEAFF,TGCGCCAGCAGATGGGGCGGGGGCGGGATGAACACTGAAGCTTTCTTT
12,.,TRBJ2-7,TRBV28,TRBD1,CASRPRDREQYF,TGTGCCAGCAGACCCCGGGACAGGGAGCAGTACTTC
13,once,TRBJ1-1,TRBV4-1,.,CASSQDLSRPAFF,TGCGCCAGCAGCCAAGATCTAAGTCGCCCGGCTTTCTTT
14,.,TRBJ1-5,TRBV28,.,CASSSEAGFQPQHF,TGTGCCAGCAGTTCAGAAGCGGGGTTTCAGCCCCAGCATTTT
14,.,TRBJ2-7,TRBV7-9,.,CASSYSDIPYEQYF,TGTGCCAGCAGCTACAGTGACATTCCCTACGAGCAGTACTTC
13,.,TRBJ2-7,TRBV27,.,CASTPLASDEQYF,TGTGCCAGCACCCCACTAGCTAGCGACGAGCAGTACTTC